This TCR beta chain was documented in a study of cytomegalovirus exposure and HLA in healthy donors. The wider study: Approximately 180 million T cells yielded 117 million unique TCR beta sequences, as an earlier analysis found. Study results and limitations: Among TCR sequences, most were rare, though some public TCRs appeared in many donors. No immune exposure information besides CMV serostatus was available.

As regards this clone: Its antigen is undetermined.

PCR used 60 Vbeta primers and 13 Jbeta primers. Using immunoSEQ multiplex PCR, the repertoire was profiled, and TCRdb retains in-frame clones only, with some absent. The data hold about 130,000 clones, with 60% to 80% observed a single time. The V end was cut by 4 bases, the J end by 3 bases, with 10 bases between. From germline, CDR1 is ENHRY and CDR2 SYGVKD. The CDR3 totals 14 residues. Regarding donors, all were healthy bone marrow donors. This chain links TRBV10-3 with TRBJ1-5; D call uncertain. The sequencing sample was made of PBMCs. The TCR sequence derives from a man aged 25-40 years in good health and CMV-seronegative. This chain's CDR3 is CAISVGRDNQPQHF. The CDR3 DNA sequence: TGTGCCATCAGTGTCGGGAGGGACAATCAGCCCCAGCATTTT.